This TCR beta chain is from a study of blood T cell repertoires in COVID-19. Here immunoSEQ multiplex PCR was the method, and the copy in TCRdb shows in-frame clones only, minus some. The sample includes about 200,000 clones, roughly 86% seen only once; the top ten take around 5.7%. Germline CDR1 reads LGHNA; CDR2 reads YNFKEQ. The CDR3 is 16 amino acids. V was shortened by 0 bases and J by 2 bases, with 14 bases between the two germline ends. The TCR comes from a man aged 35-49 years with acute COVID-19. The V gene is TRBV4-2, the J gene TRBJ2-7; possibly TRBD2 for D (7 bases). The sample consisted of PBMCs or T cells enriched from blood (not recorded which). The CDR3 coding sequence is TGTGCCAGCAGCCAAGATCTAAGCGGGGACACCTACGAGCAGTACTTC. Amino acids: CASSQDLSGDTYEQYF.